The 3 T cell receptor beta chains below were found in one sample sequenced in a study of vaccination effects on CD4 cells after COVID-19. Sequencing was performed with immunoSEQ multiplex PCR; in TCRdb, only in-frame clones are kept and a portion is missing. The profile shows fewer than 75,000 clones, less than 80% of them singletons. Researchers isolated CD4+ T cells once roughly nine days of culture had elapsed. All study participants received two doses of BNT162b2 or mRNA-1273 vaccine. These TCRs' antigens remain unknown. The sample in question was CD4+ T cells from PBMCs cultured without peptide, obtained after COVID-19 vaccination. Receptors originate from a human donor who received a COVID-19 vaccine.

This clone occurred once. V gene TRBV29-1 combines with J gene TRBJ1-1; TRBD1 might be the D (6 bases). In germline, CDR1 is SQVTM, CDR2 ANQGSEA. Trimming removed 7 bases from V and 1 base from J, with 10 bases in between. This CDR3 comprises 12 residues. CDR3 DNA: TGCAGCGGAGGACAGACGAACACTGAAGCTTTCTTT. Residues: CSGGQTNTEAFF.

The chain links TRBV24-1 to TRBJ2-1; D may be TRBD1 or TRBD2 (5 bases each). This CDR3 has 16 residues. The V gene lost 1 base and the J gene lost 7 bases, with 16 bases spanning the gap. In germline, CDR1 is KGHDR, CDR2 SFDVKD. This chain's CDR3 is CATSDLWGSSLNEQFF. DNA for the CDR3: TGTGCCACCAGTGATTTATGGGGGAGCAGTTTGAATGAGCAGTTCTTC.

J is TRBJ2-1 and V is TRBV4-1; 8 positions match TRBD2. The CDR3 has 18 amino acids. CDR1 and CDR2 from the germline V gene are MGHRA and YSYEKL. With V trimmed by 5 bases and J by 2 bases, 14 bases remained unmatched. CDR3 residues: CASSSRGSGKIPYNEQFF. CDR3 in DNA: TGCGCCAGCAGCTCCCGGGGTAGCGGGAAAATCCCCTACAATGAGCAGTTCTTC.